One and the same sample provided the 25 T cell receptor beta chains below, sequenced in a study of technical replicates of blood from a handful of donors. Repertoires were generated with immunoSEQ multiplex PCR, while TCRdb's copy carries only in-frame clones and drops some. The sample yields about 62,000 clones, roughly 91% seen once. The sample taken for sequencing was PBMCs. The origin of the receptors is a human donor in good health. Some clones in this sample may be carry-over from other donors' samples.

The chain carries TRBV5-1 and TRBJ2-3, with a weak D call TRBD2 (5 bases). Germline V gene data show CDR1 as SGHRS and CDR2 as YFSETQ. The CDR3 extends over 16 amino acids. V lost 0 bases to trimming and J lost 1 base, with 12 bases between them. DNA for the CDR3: TGCGCCAGCAGCTTGGCCTGGCGGGCCGGCACAGATACGCAGTATTTT. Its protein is CASSLAWRAGTDTQYF.

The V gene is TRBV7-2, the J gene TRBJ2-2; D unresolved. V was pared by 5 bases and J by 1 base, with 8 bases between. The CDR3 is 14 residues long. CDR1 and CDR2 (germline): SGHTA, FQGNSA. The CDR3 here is CASSMHGNTGELFF. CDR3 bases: TGTGCCAGCAGCATGCACGGGAACACCGGGGAGCTGTTTTTT.

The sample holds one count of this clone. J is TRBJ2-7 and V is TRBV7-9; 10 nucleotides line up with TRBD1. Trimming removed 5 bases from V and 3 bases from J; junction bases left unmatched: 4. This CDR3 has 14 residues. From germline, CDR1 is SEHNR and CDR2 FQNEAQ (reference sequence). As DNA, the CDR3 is TGTGCCAGCAGCAACCGGGACAGGGGCTACGAGCAGTACTTC. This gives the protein CASSNRDRGYEQYF.

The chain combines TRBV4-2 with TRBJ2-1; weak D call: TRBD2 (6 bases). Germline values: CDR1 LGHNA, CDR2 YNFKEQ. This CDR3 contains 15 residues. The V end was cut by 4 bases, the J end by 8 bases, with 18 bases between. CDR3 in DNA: TGTGCCAGCAGCCTCGAGTCTAGGACTATGGATGAGCAGTTCTTC. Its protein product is CASSLESRTMDEQFF.

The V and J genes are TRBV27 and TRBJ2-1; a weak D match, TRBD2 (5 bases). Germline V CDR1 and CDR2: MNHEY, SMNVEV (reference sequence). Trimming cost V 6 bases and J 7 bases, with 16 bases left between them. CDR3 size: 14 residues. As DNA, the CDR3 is TGTGCCAGCAGCCCGGGGAGAGCCGCGAATGAGCAGTTCTTC. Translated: CASSPGRAANEQFF.

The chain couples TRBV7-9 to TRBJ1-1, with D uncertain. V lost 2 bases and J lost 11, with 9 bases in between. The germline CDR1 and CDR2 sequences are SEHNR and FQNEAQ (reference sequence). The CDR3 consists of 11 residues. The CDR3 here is CASSLIEWAFF. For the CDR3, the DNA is TGTGCCAGCAGCTTAATTGAGTGGGCTTTCTTT.

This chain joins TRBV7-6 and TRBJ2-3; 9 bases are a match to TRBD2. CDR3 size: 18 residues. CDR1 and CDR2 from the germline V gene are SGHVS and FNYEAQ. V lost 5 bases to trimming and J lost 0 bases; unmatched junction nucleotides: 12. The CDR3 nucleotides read TGTGCCAGCAGCCCCATAGCGGGGGCGAAGAGAAGCACAGATACGCAGTATTTT. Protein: CASSPIAGAKRSTDTQYF.

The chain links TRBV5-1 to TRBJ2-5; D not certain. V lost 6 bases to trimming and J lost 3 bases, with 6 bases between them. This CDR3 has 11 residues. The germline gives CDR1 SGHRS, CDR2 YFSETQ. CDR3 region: CASNNKETQYF. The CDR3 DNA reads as TGCGCCAGCAACAACAAAGAGACCCAGTACTTC.

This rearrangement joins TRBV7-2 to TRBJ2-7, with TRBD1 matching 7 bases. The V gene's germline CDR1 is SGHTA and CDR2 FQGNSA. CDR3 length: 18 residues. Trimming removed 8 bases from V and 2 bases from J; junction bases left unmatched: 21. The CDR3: CASSPGQSRRSFTYEQYF. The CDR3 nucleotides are TGTGCCAGCTCACCGGGACAGTCGAGACGCTCCTTTACCTACGAGCAGTACTTC. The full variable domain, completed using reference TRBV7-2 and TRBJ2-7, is GAGVSQSPSNKVTEKGKDVELRCDPISGHTALYWYRQSLGQGLEFLIYFQGNSAPDKSGLPSDRFSAERTGGSVSTLTIQRTQQEDSAVYLCASSPGQSRRSFTYEQYFGPGTRLTVT.

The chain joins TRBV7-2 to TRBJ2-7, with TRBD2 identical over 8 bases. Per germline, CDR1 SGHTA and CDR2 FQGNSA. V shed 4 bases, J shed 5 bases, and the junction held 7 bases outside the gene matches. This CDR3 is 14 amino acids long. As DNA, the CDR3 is TGTGCCAGCAGCTCCCCGGGGGGGGCCCACGAGCAGTACTTC. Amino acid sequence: CASSSPGGAHEQYF.

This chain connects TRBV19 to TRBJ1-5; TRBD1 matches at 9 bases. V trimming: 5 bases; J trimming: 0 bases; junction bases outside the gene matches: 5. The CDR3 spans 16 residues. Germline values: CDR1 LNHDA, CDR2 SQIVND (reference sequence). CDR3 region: CASSSPGQGSNQPQHF. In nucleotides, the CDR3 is TGTGCCAGTAGTTCCCCGGGACAGGGTAGCAATCAGCCCCAGCATTTT.

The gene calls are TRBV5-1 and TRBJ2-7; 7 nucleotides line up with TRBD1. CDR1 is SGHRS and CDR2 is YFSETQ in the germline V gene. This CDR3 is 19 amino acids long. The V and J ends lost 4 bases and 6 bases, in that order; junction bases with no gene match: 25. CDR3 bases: TGCGCCAGCAGCACAGTTTTGGCGGCAGGGGGAAGGGGTATCGCCGAGCAGTACTTC. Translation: CASSTVLAAGGRGIAEQYF.

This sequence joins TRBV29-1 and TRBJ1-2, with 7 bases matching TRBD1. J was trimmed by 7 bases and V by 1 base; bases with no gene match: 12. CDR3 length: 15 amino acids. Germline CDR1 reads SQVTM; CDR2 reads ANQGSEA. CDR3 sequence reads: CSVEAGQSSGGGYTF. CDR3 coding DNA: TGCAGCGTTGAAGCGGGACAGAGCTCGGGTGGTGGCTACACCTTC.

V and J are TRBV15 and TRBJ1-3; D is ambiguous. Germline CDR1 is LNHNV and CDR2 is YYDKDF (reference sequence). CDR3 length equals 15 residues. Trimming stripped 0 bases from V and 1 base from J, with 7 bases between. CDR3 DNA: TGTGCCACCAGCAGAGATACGGGGTCTGGAAACACCATATATTTT. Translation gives CATSRDTGSGNTIYF.

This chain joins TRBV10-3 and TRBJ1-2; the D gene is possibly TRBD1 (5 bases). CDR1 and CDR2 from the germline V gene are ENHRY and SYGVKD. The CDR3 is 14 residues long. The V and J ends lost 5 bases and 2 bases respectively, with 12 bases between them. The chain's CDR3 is CAISIGAGNYGYTF. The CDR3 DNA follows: TGTGCCATCAGTATAGGGGCAGGCAACTATGGCTACACCTTC.

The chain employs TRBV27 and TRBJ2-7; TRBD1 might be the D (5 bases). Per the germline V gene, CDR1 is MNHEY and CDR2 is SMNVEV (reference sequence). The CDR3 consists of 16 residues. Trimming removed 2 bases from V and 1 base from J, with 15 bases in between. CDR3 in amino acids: CASSLVGQGWSYEQYF. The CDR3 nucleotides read TGTGCCAGCAGTTTAGTAGGTCAGGGATGGTCCTACGAGCAGTACTTC.

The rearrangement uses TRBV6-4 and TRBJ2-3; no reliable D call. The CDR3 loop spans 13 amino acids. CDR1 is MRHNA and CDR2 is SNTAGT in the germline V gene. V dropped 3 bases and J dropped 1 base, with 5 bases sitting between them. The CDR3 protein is CASSETGTDTQYF. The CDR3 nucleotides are TGTGCCAGCAGTGAGACTGGCACAGATACGCAGTATTTT.

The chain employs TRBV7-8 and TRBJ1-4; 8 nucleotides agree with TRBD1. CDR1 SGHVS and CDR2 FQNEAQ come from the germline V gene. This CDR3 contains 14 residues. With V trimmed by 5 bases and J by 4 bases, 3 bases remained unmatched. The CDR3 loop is CASSRGQGNEKLFF. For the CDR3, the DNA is TGTGCCAGCAGCCGAGGACAGGGTAATGAAAAACTGTTTTTT.

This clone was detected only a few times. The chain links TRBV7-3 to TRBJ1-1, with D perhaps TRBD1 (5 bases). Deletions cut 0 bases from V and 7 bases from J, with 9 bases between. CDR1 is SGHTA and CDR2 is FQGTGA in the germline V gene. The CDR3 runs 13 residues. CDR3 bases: TGTGCCAGCAGCTTAACAGGGGCAGGTGAAGCTTTCTTT. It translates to CASSLTGAGEAFF.

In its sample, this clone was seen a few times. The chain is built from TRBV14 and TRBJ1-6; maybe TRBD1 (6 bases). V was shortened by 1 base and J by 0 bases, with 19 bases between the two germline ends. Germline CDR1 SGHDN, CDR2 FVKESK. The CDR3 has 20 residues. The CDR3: CASSQVAGQSPSSYNSPLHF. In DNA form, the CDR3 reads TGTGCCAGCAGCCAAGTCGCCGGACAGTCGCCAAGCTCCTATAATTCACCCCTCCACTTT.

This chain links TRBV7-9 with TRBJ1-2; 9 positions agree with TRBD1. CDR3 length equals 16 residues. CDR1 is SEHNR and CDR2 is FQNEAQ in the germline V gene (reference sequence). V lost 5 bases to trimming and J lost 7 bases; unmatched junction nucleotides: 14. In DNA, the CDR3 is TGTGCCAGCAGCGGGCTGGACAGGGGCCCTCTGGGTGGCTACACCTTC. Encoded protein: CASSGLDRGPLGGYTF.

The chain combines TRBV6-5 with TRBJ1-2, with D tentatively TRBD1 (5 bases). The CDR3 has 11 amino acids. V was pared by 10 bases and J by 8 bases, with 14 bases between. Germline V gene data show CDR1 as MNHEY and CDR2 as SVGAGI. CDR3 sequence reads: CATAGTNGYTF. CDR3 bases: TGTGCCACCGCCGGGACTAACGGCTACACCTTC.

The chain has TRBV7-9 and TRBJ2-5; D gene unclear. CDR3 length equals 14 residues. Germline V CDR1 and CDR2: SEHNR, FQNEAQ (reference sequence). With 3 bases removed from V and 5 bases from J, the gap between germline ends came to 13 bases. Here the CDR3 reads CASSFALNRETQYF. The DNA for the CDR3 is TGTGCCAGCAGCTTTGCCCTGAATCGGGAGACCCAGTACTTC.

Here the CDR3 reads CASSRETGGTQYF. Written as DNA, the CDR3 is TGCGCCAGCAGCCGAGAGACAGGGGGGACCCAGTACTTC. V gene TRBV4-1 combines with J gene TRBJ2-5, with 9 bases fitting TRBD1. The V segment lost 4 bases and the J segment 7 bases; nucleotides outside the gene matches: 4. CDR1 is MGHRA and CDR2 is YSYEKL in the germline V gene. There are 13 residues in the CDR3.

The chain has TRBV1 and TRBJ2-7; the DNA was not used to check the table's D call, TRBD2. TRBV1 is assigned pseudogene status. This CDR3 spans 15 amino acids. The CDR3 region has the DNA TGCACCAGCAGCCCGCGACTAGCGGCACTGTGCGAGCAGTACTTC. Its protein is CTSSPRLAALCEQYF.